This T cell receptor beta chain is drawn from a study of blood T cell repertoires in COVID-19. In the study overall: Samples came from the United States, Italy and Spain, spanning acute and convalescent COVID-19. PBMCs, B-cell-depleted T cells, or T cells provided the cDNA or gDNA that made up the material.

Among Cohort 3 donors, those recovered had two negative PCRs, clearance, or symptom resolution. Study processing details: Estimation of nucleated cell counts relied on the amplification of reference gene primers. Sequenced by immunoSEQ multiplex PCR; TCRdb stores in-frame clones only, minus some. V, J and clone size derive from that table, while D and trimming were established from the DNA sequence. The table has 450,000 to 600,000 clones, approximately 86% seen once. CDR3 size: 16 residues. Per germline, CDR1 MGHDK and CDR2 SYGVNS. V lost 6 bases to trimming and J lost 3 bases, with 20 bases between them.

J is TRBJ1-1 and V is TRBV25-1, with a possible D match to TRBD1 (5 bases). This TCR was recovered from a woman aged 18-35 years who had recovered from COVID-19. The sample consisted of PBMCs or T cells enriched from blood (not recorded which). The CDR3, as DNA: TGTGCCAGCAGCCAAGGAGGGGCCTTTAGGGACACTGAAGCTTTCTTT. It specifies CASSQGGAFRDTEAFF.